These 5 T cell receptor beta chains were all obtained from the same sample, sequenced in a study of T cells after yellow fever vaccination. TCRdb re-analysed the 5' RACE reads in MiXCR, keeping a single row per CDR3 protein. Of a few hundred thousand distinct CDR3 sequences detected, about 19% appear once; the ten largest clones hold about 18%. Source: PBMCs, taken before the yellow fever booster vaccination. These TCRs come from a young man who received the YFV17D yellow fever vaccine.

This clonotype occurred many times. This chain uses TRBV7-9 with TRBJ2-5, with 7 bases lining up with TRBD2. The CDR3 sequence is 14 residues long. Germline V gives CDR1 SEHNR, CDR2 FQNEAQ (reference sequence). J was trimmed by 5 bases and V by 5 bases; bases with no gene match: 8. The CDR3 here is CASSRLALGETQYF. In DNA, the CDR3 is TGTGCCAGCAGCCGACTAGCTCTAGGGGAGACCCAGTACTTC.

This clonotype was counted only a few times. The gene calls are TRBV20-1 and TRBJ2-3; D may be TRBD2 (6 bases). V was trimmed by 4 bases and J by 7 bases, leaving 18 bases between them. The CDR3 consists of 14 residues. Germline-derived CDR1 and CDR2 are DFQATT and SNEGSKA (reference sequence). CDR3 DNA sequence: TGCAGTGCTACCACCTTTCTACTAGCCAATACGCAGTATTTT. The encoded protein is CSATTFLLANTQYF.

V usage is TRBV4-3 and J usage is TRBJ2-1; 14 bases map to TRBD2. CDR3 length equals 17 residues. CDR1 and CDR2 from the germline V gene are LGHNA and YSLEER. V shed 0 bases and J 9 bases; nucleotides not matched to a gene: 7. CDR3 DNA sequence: TGCGCCAGCAGCCAAGATATGACTAGCGGGGGGGCCGCTGAGCAGTTCTTC. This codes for CASSQDMTSGGAAEQFF.

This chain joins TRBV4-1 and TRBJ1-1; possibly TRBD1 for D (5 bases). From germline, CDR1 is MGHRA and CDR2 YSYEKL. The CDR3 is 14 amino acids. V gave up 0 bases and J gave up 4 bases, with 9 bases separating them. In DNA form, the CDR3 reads TGCGCCAGCAGCCAAGAACGGGGCCCCACTGAAGCTTTCTTT. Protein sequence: CASSQERGPTEAFF.

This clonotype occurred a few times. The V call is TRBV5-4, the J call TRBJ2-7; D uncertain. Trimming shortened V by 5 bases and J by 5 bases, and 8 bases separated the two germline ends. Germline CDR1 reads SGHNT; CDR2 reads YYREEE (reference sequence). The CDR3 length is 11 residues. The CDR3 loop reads CASSFTDEQYF. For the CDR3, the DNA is TGTGCCAGCAGTTTCACCGACGAGCAGTACTTC.